Listed here are 15 T cell receptor beta chains from one sample, sequenced in a study of CD8+ T cells in alopecia areata. Extraction and reverse transcription of RNA yielded cDNA as the sequencing template. Assay: immunoSEQ multiplex PCR; the TCRdb copy retains only in-frame clones and omits some. Seen here are under 300,000 clones, approximately 61% observed once, and the top ten hold approximately 1.2%. The source material was CD4+ T cells sorted from blood, sampled at week 0. The receptors here all came from a human donor with alopecia areata.

This clone was seen more than once but under ten times. V and J are TRBV29-1 and TRBJ2-1; D not resolved. The germline CDR1 and CDR2 sequences are SQVTM and ANQGSEA. Trimming took 5 bases from V and 4 from J, leaving 6 bases between them. The CDR3 has 11 amino acids. This chain's CDR3 is CSVSPYNEQFF. In DNA form, the CDR3 reads TGCAGCGTTTCTCCTTACAATGAGCAGTTCTTC.

The rearrangement uses TRBV29-1 and TRBJ2-3; TRBD2 matches at 11 bases. This CDR3 region has 14 residues. The V gene's germline CDR1 is SQVTM and CDR2 ANQGSEA. V shed 7 bases, J shed 6 bases, and the junction held 9 bases outside the gene matches. The CDR3 is CSASGLADRDTQYF. The DNA of the CDR3 is TGCAGCGCTTCGGGACTAGCGGATCGTGATACGCAGTATTTT.

This chain links TRBV4-2 with TRBJ2-7; 7 nucleotides line up with TRBD2. Germline V gene data show CDR1 as LGHNA and CDR2 as YNFKEQ. This CDR3 is built from 16 residues. The V and J ends lost 1 base and 3 bases, in that order; junction bases with no gene match: 9. The CDR3 DNA is TGTGCCAGCAGCCAAGGGGGCGGGGGTTGGAACTACGAGCAGTACTTC. This sequence encodes CASSQGGGGWNYEQYF.

Only a few counts were recorded for this clone. The rearrangement uses TRBV4-3 and TRBJ2-1; D gene unclear. The germline V gene encodes CDR1 LGHNA and CDR2 YSLEER. The CDR3 sequence is 14 residues long. V lost 4 bases, J lost 4 bases, and 11 bases lay in between. The CDR3 spells CASSPLRTYNEQFF. CDR3 in DNA: TGCGCCAGCAGCCCCTTGAGGACGTACAATGAGCAGTTCTTC.

A note on this clone: In the same sample, other DNA sequences code for this CDR3. The J gene is TRBJ1-2, the V gene TRBV5-1; maybe TRBD1 (6 bases). The CDR3 is made up of 14 amino acids. With 0 bases removed from V and 2 bases from J, the gap between germline ends came to 8 bases. CDR1 and CDR2 (germline): SGHRS, YFSETQ. CDR3 in amino acids: CASSLDRANYGYTF. The CDR3 region has the DNA TGCGCCAGCAGCTTGGACAGGGCAAACTATGGCTACACCTTC.

This clone has a handful of counts. The J gene is TRBJ2-6, the V gene TRBV5-1, with D hard to call. This CDR3 is 13 amino acids long. V dropped 4 bases and J dropped 0 bases, with 2 bases sitting between them. The germline CDR1 and CDR2 sequences are SGHRS and YFSETQ. CDR3 in amino acids: CASSPSGANVLTF. The CDR3, as DNA: TGCGCCAGCAGCCCCTCTGGGGCCAACGTCCTGACTTTC.

The chain employs TRBV27 and TRBJ1-6; 8 bases agree with TRBD1. Germline lookup yields CDR1 MNHEY and CDR2 SMNVEV (reference sequence). This CDR3 has 16 amino acids. The V gene end was trimmed by 2 bases and the J gene end by 6 bases; junction bases not matched to a gene: 6. CDR3 sequence (DNA): TGTGCCAGCAGTTTAATCCAGGGGGCGCGTAATTCACCCCTCCACTTT. Protein sequence: CASSLIQGARNSPLHF.

The chain employs TRBV4-3 and TRBJ2-7; D possibly corresponds to TRBD1 (6 bases). The germline V gene encodes CDR1 LGHNA and CDR2 YSLEER. This CDR3 is built from 16 residues. Trimming left V 3 bases short and J 2 bases short, with 17 bases between. Here the CDR3 DNA reads TGCGCCAGCAGCCATGATACAGGGAGTATTCCCTACGAGCAGTACTTC. Amino acid sequence: CASSHDTGSIPYEQYF.

V usage is TRBV9 and J usage is TRBJ2-7, with D perhaps matching TRBD1 (5 bases). The germline gives CDR1 SGDLS, CDR2 YYNGEE. Trimming took off 4 bases at V and 0 bases at J, with 14 bases between the two ends. The CDR3 contains 15 residues. This CDR3 is CASSTTAFYSYEQYF. CDR3 nucleotides: TGTGCCAGCAGCACGACAGCTTTCTACTCCTACGAGCAGTACTTC.

The chain carries TRBV5-6 and TRBJ2-1; D is undetermined. The CDR3 is 13 residues long. V dropped 2 bases and J dropped 9 bases, with 12 bases sitting between them. Looked up from germline, CDR1 is SGHDT and CDR2 is YYEEEE. Here the CDR3 DNA reads TGTGCCAGCAGCTTTCTAGATGTCGGTGAGCAGTTCTTC. It codes for CASSFLDVGEQFF. Supplemented by reference TRBV5-6 and TRBJ2-1, the full variable domain reads DAGVTQSPTHLIKTRGQQVTLRCSPKSGHDTVSWYQQALGQGPQFIFQYYEEEERQRGNFPDRFSGHQFPNYSSELNVNALLLGDSALYLCASSFLDVGEQFFGPGTRLTVL.

This clone is a singleton in its sample. The chain recombines TRBV2 with TRBJ2-5; D perhaps matches TRBD1 (7 bases). V was trimmed by 6 bases and J by 2 bases, leaving 10 bases between them. CDR3 length: 13 residues. Germline CDR1 reads SNHLY; CDR2 reads FYNNEI. Here the CDR3 DNA reads TGTGCCAGCAGGCGGGACAGTCAAGAGACCCAGTACTTC. It is translated as CASRRDSQETQYF. Full variable domain (rest looked up from reference TRBV2 and TRBJ2-5): EPEVTQTPSHQVTQMGQEVILRCVPISNHLYFYWYRQILGQKVEFLVSFYNNEISEKSEIFDDQFSVERPDGSNFTLKIRSTKLEDSAMYFCASRRDSQETQYFGPGTRLLVL.

The rearrangement links TRBV9 to TRBJ2-3, with D perhaps TRBD2 (6 bases). V was shortened by 0 bases and J by 1 base, with 9 bases between the two germline ends. The CDR3 runs 15 residues. Germline CDR1 reads SGDLS; CDR2 reads YYNGEE. CDR3 residues: CASSVEGGRTDTQYF. DNA of the CDR3: TGTGCCAGCAGCGTAGAAGGAGGGCGCACAGATACGCAGTATTTT. Supplemented by reference TRBV9 and TRBJ2-3, the full variable domain reads DSGVTQTPKHLITATGQRVTLRCSPRSGDLSVYWYQQSLDQGLQFLIQYYNGEERAKGNILERFSAQQFPDLHSELNLSSLELGDSALYFCASSVEGGRTDTQYFGPGTRLTVL.

The chain couples TRBV29-1 to TRBJ2-1; D unresolved. The germline gives CDR1 SQVTM, CDR2 ANQGSEA. The ends were cut back, 4 bases at V and 8 bases at J, with 9 bases in the middle. The length of the CDR3 is 11 residues. The CDR3 loop reads CSVAPVDEQFF. The DNA for the CDR3 is TGCAGCGTTGCCCCCGTCGATGAGCAGTTCTTC.

Worth noting for this clone: Other DNA sequences in the same sample also yield this CDR3. The chain uses TRBV9 and TRBJ2-1; D is ambiguous. Trimming pared 0 bases from V and 4 bases from J, leaving 8 bases between. The CDR3 covers 14 residues. In germline, CDR1 is SGDLS, CDR2 YYNGEE. Here the CDR3 reads CASSVAGSYNEQFF. The CDR3 coding sequence is TGTGCCAGCAGCGTAGCTGGGTCTTACAATGAGCAGTTCTTC.

This clone was counted a single time. The V and J genes are TRBV30 and TRBJ2-1; 11 bases are a match to TRBD2. Trimming took 3 bases from V and 4 from J; bases not matched to a gene: 5. This CDR3 spans 15 amino acids. CDR1 and CDR2 (germline): GTSNPN, SVGIG (reference sequence). CDR3 coding DNA: TGTGCCTGGAGGACCGGGACTAGCGGATACAATGAGCAGTTCTTC. Translation gives CAWRTGTSGYNEQFF. Filled out from reference TRBV30 and TRBJ2-1, the complete variable domain reads SQTIHQWPATLVQPVGSPLSLECTVEGTSNPNLYWYRQAAGRGLQLLFYSVGIGQISSEVPQNLSASRPQDRQFILSSKKLLLSDSGFYLCAWRTGTSGYNEQFFGPGTRLTVL.